The clone carrying this T cell receptor beta chain was found once. The target antigen is unknown. The CDR3 spans 13 residues. The germline V gene encodes CDR1 LNHDA and CDR2 SQIVND (reference sequence). Trimming took 4 bases from V and 7 from J, leaving 14 bases between them. The repertoire was sequenced with immunoSEQ multiplex PCR; TCRdb's copy has only in-frame clones and lacks some. The sample yields approximately 100,000 clones, 85% to 90% seen once. The data originate from a study of cytomegalovirus exposure and HLA in healthy donors. As for the study in general: In a later analysis, the roughly 120 validation repertoires were reported to have used the same platform as the 600 to 800 first-cohort repertoires.

Overall study results and limits: A few CMV-associated chains were confirmed in vitro to be specific for CMV antigens.

This receptor was obtained from a young woman in good health and CMV-seronegative. The rearrangement uses TRBV19 and TRBJ2-7; weak D call: TRBD1 (6 bases). The sample was PBMCs. CDR3 in amino acids: CASSTDSLREQYF. CDR3 nucleotide sequence: TGTGCCAGTAGTACGGACAGTTTGCGAGAGCAGTACTTC.